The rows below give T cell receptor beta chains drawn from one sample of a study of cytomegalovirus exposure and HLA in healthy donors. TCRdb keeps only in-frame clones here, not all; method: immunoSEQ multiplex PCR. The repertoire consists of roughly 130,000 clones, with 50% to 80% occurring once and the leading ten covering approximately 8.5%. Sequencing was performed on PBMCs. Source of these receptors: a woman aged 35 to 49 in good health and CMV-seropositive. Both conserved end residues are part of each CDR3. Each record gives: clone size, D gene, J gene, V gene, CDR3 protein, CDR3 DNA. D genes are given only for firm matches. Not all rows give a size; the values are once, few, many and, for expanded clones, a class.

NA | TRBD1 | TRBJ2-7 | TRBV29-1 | CSATGTGEYEQYF | TGCAGCGCAACCGGGACAGGGGAGTACGAGCAGTACTTC
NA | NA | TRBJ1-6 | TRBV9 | CASSVATGYNSPLHF | TGTGCCAGCAGCGTAGCTACAGGGTATAATTCACCCCTCCACTTT
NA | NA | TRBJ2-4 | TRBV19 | CASRGLAPREFQYF | TGTGCCAGTAGAGGCCTAGCGCCGAGGGAATTCCAGTACTTC
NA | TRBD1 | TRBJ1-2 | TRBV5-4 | CASSTDRGYGYTF | TGTGCCAGCAGCACGGACAGGGGGTATGGCTACACCTTC
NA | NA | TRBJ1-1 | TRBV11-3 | CASSPRRGLDGKAFF | TGTGCCAGCAGCCCACGTAGGGGTCTGGACGGTAAAGCTTTCTTT
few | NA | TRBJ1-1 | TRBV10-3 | CAISAEDTEAFF | TGTGCCATCAGTGCGGAGGACACTGAAGCTTTCTTT
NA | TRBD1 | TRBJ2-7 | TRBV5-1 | CASSFTGGNINEQYF | TGCGCCAGCAGCTTTACAGGGGGTAATATCAACGAGCAGTACTTC
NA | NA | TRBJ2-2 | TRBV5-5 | CASTGVRVTGELFF | TGTGCCAGCACGGGGGTACGGGTCACCGGGGAGCTGTTTTTT
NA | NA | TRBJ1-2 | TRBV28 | CASRSPNDAGAGYGYTF | TGTGCCAGCAGATCCCCCAACGATGCAGGCGCAGGTTATGGCTACACCTTC
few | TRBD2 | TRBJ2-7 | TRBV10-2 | CAIKGGGPYEQYF | TGCGCCATCAAAGGCGGGGGGCCCTACGAGCAGTACTTC
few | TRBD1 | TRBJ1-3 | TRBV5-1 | CASSSGQGDDTIYF | TGCGCCAGCAGCTCCGGACAGGGGGACGACACCATATATTTT
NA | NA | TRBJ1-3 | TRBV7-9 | CASSLGPRTSGNTIYF | TGTGCCAGCAGCTTGGGGCCGCGGACCTCTGGAAACACCATATATTTT
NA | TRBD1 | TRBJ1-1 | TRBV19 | CASQTRTGKTEAFF | TGTGCCAGCCAGACCAGGACAGGGAAGACTGAAGCTTTCTTT
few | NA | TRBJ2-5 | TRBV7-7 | CASSLNPRKEETQYF | TGTGCTAGCAGTCTTAACCCGAGGAAGGAAGAGACCCAGTACTTC
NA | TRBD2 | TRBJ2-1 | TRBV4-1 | CASSHPSGSANEQFF | TGCGCCAGCAGCCATCCTAGCGGGAGTGCGAATGAGCAGTTCTTC
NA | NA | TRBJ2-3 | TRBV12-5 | CASGLAPLGGPSPSLSDTQYF | TGTGCTAGTGGTTTGGCCCCCCTGGGGGGGCCGAGCCCTTCCCTGTCAGATACGCAGTATTTT
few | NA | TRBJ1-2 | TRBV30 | CAWSAPDRNYGYTF | TGTGCCTGGAGTGCCCCCGACAGAAACTATGGCTACACCTTC
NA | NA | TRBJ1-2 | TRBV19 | CASSIDSRENYGYTF | TGTGCCAGTAGTATAGATTCGAGGGAGAACTATGGCTACACCTTC
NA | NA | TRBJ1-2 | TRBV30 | CAWTPLQGSGYTF | TGTGCCTGGACCCCACTTCAGGGGAGTGGCTACACCTTC
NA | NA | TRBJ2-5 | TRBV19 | CASSPPGKGGETQYF | TGTGCCAGTAGTCCCCCAGGGAAGGGGGGGGAGACCCAGTACTTC
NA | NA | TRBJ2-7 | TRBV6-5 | CASSYSPTYEQYF | TGTGCCAGCAGTTACTCACCTACCTACGAGCAGTACTTC
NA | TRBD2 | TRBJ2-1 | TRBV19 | CASSRTSAQMDEQFF | TGTGCCAGTAGTCGGACTAGCGCCCAAATGGATGAGCAGTTCTTC
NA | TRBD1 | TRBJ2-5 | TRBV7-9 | CASSQGQGTTKTQYF | TGTGCCAGCAGCCAAGGACAGGGGACTACAAAGACCCAGTACTTC
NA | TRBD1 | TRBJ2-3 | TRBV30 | CAWDVPGTGAGTQYF | TGTGCCTGGGACGTACCCGGGACAGGCGCTGGTACGCAGTATTTT
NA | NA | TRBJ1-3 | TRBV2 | CASSESAGAGNTIYF | TGTGCCAGCAGTGAATCGGCAGGTGCTGGAAACACCATATATTTT
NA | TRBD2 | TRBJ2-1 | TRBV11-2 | CASSLLAGGTTYNEQFF | TGTGCCAGCAGCTTACTAGCGGGAGGCACGACCTACAATGAGCAGTTCTTC
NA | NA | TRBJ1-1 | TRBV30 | CAWGQLNTEAFF | TGTGCCTGGGGACAGTTGAACACTGAAGCTTTCTTT
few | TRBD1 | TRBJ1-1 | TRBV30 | CAWRTQGDTEAFF | TGTGCCTGGAGGACCCAGGGGGACACTGAAGCTTTCTTT
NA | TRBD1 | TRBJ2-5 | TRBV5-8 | CASSFRQGQGETQYF | TGTGCCAGCAGCTTTAGACAGGGGCAGGGGGAGACCCAGTACTTC
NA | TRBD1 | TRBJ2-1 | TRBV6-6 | CASSLARGHKQFF | TGTGCCAGCAGTCTCGCCAGGGGGCATAAGCAGTTCTTC
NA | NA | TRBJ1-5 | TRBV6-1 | CASSEIETGTINQPQHF | TGTGCCAGCAGTGAAATCGAAACCGGGACAATAAATCAGCCCCAGCATTTT
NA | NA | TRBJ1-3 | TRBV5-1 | CASSGSQEGNTIYF | TGCGCCAGCAGCGGGAGTCAAGAAGGAAACACCATATATTTT
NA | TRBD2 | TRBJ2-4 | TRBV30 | CAWSSGTSGGADIQYF | TGTGCCTGGAGTTCCGGGACTAGCGGGGGGGCGGACATTCAGTACTTC
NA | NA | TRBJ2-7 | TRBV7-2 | CASSSPQSEQYF | TGTGCCAGCAGCTCCCCTCAGTCCGAGCAGTACTTC
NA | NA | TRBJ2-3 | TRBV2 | CASSAPRGGTDTQYF | TGTGCCAGCAGTGCCCCTAGGGGCGGCACAGATACGCAGTATTTT
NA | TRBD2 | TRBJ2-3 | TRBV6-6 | CASSYPGGAKDTQYF | TGTGCCAGCAGTTATCCGGGGGGGGCCAAAGATACGCAGTATTTT
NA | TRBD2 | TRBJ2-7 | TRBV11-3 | CASSPREGGEQYF | TGTGCCAGCAGCCCGCGGGAGGGGGGTGAGCAGTACTTC
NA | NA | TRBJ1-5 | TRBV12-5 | CASGLGQDSNQPQHF | TGTGCTAGTGGTTTGGGGCAGGATAGCAATCAGCCCCAGCATTTT
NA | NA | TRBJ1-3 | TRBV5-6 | CASSPTGTASGNTIYF | TGTGCCAGCAGCCCGACCGGGACTGCTTCTGGAAACACCATATATTTT
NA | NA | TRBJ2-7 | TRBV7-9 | CASSTKTGFEQYF | TGTGCCAGCAGCACGAAGACGGGGTTCGAGCAGTACTTC
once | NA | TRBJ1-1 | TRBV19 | CASHGPGGTEAFF | TGTGCCAGTCACGGGCCGGGGGGCACTGAAGCTTTCTTT
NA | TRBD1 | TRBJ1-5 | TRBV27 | CASSLLGQGSNQPQHF | TGTGCCAGCAGTTTACTGGGACAGGGGAGCAATCAGCCCCAGCATTTT
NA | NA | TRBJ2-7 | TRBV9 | CASSPGQFSSYEQYF | TGTGCCAGCAGCCCCGGACAGTTTAGCTCCTACGAGCAGTACTTC
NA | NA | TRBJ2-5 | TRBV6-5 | CASSSPMEYQETQYF | TGTGCCAGCAGTTCCCCTATGGAGTACCAAGAGACCCAGTACTTC
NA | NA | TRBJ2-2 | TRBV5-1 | CASSLGDSGGELFF | TGCGCCAGCAGCTTGGGAGATTCAGGAGGGGAGCTGTTTTTT
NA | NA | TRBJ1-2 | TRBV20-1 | CSARPQNGYPF | TGCAGTGCTAGACCACAGAATGGCTACCCCTTC
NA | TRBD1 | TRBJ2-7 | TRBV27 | CASSRGQGGYEQYF | TGTGCCAGCAGCCGCGGACAGGGGGGGTACGAGCAGTACTTC
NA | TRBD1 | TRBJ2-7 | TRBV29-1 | CSATGEWYEQYF | TGCAGCGCTACAGGGGAGTGGTACGAGCAGTACTTC
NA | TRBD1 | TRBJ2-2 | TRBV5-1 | CASSWGTGTGTGELFF | TGCGCCAGCAGCTGGGGGACAGGGACGGGCACCGGGGAGCTGTTTTTT
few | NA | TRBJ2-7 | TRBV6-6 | CASSYSEFSYEQYF | TGTGCCAGCAGTTACTCAGAGTTTTCCTACGAGCAGTACTTC
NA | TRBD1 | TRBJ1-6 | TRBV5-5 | CASSPGQGNSPLHF | TGTGCCAGCAGCCCGGGACAGGGTAATTCACCCCTCCACTTT
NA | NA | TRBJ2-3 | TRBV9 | CASSVAGIRDTQYF | TGTGCCAGCAGCGTAGCGGGGATAAGGGATACGCAGTATTTT
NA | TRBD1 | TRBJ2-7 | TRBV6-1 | CASSDQDRGHWDEQYF | TGTGCCAGCAGTGATCAGGACAGGGGGCATTGGGACGAGCAGTACTTC